The 26 T cell receptor beta chains below come from one sample, sequenced in a study of T and B cells in COVID-19 patients (dated by TCRdb to about 2020). TRB repertoires were amplified using about 250-500 ng of genomic DNA isolated from blood. The sequencing machine was an Illumina MiSeq. Multiplex PCR with BIOMED2 TRB-A/B primer pools was used to amplify the TRB rearrangements. In TCRdb, the public reads were trimmed at Q25 with fastp and aligned with MiXCR, with productive beta chains retained. Each CDR3 protein appears once, grouped with its most common genes and DNA. In this sample the table shows fewer than 6,000 distinct CDR3 sequences, approximately 20% of which occur a single time. Jointly, the top ten make up 3% to 3.5% of the sample. What was sequenced was blood. The receptors were sampled from a human donor with active COVID-19.

The rearrangement uses TRBV24-1 and TRBJ2-1; possible D gene TRBD1, 5 bases. This CDR3 is built from 15 residues. The germline CDR1 and CDR2 sequences are KGHDR and SFDVKD. Trimming left V 6 bases short and J 4 bases short, with 15 bases between. This chain's CDR3 is CATSSETDLYNEQFF. The CDR3, as DNA: TGTGCCACCAGTTCCGAGACAGATTTGTACAATGAGCAGTTCTTC.

In its sample, this clonotype is medium-sized. V gene TRBV30 combines with J gene TRBJ1-2, with 7 bases that match TRBD1. CDR1 GTSNPN and CDR2 SVGIG come from the germline V gene (reference sequence). V was clipped by 6 bases and J by 8 bases; unmatched bases: 9. The length of the CDR3 is 12 residues. The CDR3 DNA reads as TGTGCCTGCCCCCGGGACAGCAAGGGCTACACCTTC. It yields the protein CACPRDSKGYTF.

The gene calls are TRBV6-5 and TRBJ2-1; possible D gene TRBD2, 7 bases. Germline V gene sequence: CDR1 MNHEY, CDR2 SVGAGI. The CDR3 is 14 residues long. V was cut by 9 bases and J by 7 bases, with 19 bases left in between. The CDR3 DNA reads TGTGCCAGTCGAGGGACACGCGGGGGTAATGAGCAGTTCTTC. Amino acids: CASRGTRGGNEQFF.

This clonotype appeared many times. The genes are TRBV5-4 and TRBJ1-2; D possibly corresponds to TRBD1 (5 bases). Germline CDR1 and CDR2: SGHNT and YYREEE (reference sequence). The CDR3 is 14 residues long. V was trimmed by 3 bases and J by 10 bases, leaving 19 bases between them. As DNA, the CDR3 is TGTGCCAGCAGCTGGACGTCGGGGGTGAGTGACTACACCTTC. Translation gives CASSWTSGVSDYTF.

This clonotype has a handful of counts. This sequence joins TRBV6-2 or TRBV6-3 and TRBJ1-5, with 7 bases fitting TRBD1. Germline assignment: CDR1 MNHEY and CDR2 SVGEGT. The CDR3 has 15 amino acids. Unmatched junction bases numbered 6, after V lost 2 bases and J lost 5 bases. The CDR3 DNA follows: TGTGCCAGCAGTTACGGGGACAGAGTCCATCAGCCCCAGCATTTT. Its protein product is CASSYGDRVHQPQHF.

By sample share, this clonotype is medium-sized (0.01 to 0.1%). The chain combines TRBV30 with TRBJ1-3; D not certain. The CDR3 totals 15 residues. In germline, CDR1 is GTSNPN, CDR2 SVGIG (reference sequence). The V and J ends lost 2 bases and 1 base respectively, with 12 bases between them. In DNA form, the CDR3 reads TGTGCCTGGAGTCCCGGACGGCTTTCTGGAAACACCATATATTTT. This gives the protein CAWSPGRLSGNTIYF.

This chain connects TRBV6-5 to TRBJ1-1; 12 bases match TRBD1. V lost 6 bases, J lost 4 bases, and 15 bases stayed unmatched. CDR3 length: 18 residues. In germline, CDR1 is MNHEY, CDR2 SVGAGI. The CDR3 region has the DNA TGTGCCAGCAGCCGTGTTGGGGGGACAGGGGGCCGGGGCACTGAAGCTTTCTTT. It specifies CASSRVGGTGGRGTEAFF.

This clonotype turned up a few times. The gene calls are TRBV6-1 and TRBJ1-1; 8 positions match TRBD1. V lost 2 bases to trimming and J lost 5 bases; unmatched junction nucleotides: 7. The CDR3 runs 15 residues. Germline CDR1 MNHNS, CDR2 SASEGT. DNA of the CDR3: TGTGCCAGCAGTGAACTGTGGCAGGGGGCGACTGAAGCTTTCTTT. The encoded protein is CASSELWQGATEAFF.

Judged by abundance, this clonotype is medium-sized. The chain combines TRBV19 with TRBJ2-7; D may be TRBD1 or TRBD2 (5 bases each). Germline V CDR1 and CDR2: LNHDA, SQIVND (reference sequence). V was trimmed by 5 bases and J by 2 bases, leaving 10 bases between them. The CDR3 has 13 amino acids. CDR3: CASSSGPTYEQYF. Written as DNA, the CDR3 is TGTGCCAGTAGTTCGGGGCCTACCTACGAGCAGTACTTC.

By share, this clonotype counts as medium-sized (0.01 to 0.1%). This rearrangement joins TRBV27 to TRBJ2-7; D perhaps matches TRBD2 (5 bases). The CDR3 covers 12 residues. Germline V gives CDR1 MNHEY, CDR2 SMNVEV (reference sequence). The germline V and J ends were trimmed by 6 bases and 6 bases, with 12 bases remaining between them. The CDR3 region has the DNA TGTGCCAGCAGGGGAGTGGGTCGCGAGCAGTACTTC. Protein sequence: CASRGVGREQYF.

In its sample, this clonotype ranks as medium-sized (0.01 to 0.1%). This chain links TRBV30 with TRBJ1-1; no clear D. CDR3 length equals 14 residues. The germline V gene encodes CDR1 GTSNPN and CDR2 SVGIG (reference sequence). The V and J ends lost 0 bases and 1 base respectively, with 9 bases between them. CDR3 region: CAWSVRQWNTEAFF. For the CDR3, the DNA is TGTGCCTGGAGTGTACGGCAGTGGAACACTGAAGCTTTCTTT.

This clonotype was counted only a few times. The rearrangement uses TRBV11-1 and TRBJ2-7, with a weak D call TRBD1 (6 bases). Deletions cut 5 bases from V and 0 bases from J, with 20 bases between. Germline assignment: CDR1 SGHAT and CDR2 FQDESV (reference sequence). There are 17 residues in the CDR3. The CDR3 loop reads CASSPRGGSTSSYEQYF. CDR3 nucleotide sequence: TGTGCCAGCAGCCCTCGAGGGGGAAGTACTAGCTCCTACGAGCAGTACTTC.

This clonotype was detected a few times. The genes are TRBV6-2 or TRBV6-3 and TRBJ1-1; unclear D gene. Deletions cut 3 bases from V and 4 bases from J, with 15 bases between. The CDR3 runs 15 residues. Germline values: CDR1 MNHEY, CDR2 SVGEGT. CDR3 in amino acids: CASSYSERVTTEAFF. The DNA of the CDR3 is TGTGCCAGCAGTTATTCGGAGAGAGTAACCACTGAAGCTTTCTTT.

This clonotype was detected a few times. The J gene is TRBJ1-5, the V gene TRBV11-2; D is unresolved. There are 13 residues in the CDR3. Germline V gene lookup returns CDR1 SGHAT and CDR2 FQNNGV. V was trimmed by 0 bases and J by 1 base, leaving 1 base between them. DNA for the CDR3: TGTGCCAGCAGCTTAGAAAGCAATCAGCCCCAGCATTTT. Protein product: CASSLESNQPQHF. Full variable domain (rest looked up from reference TRBV11-2 and TRBJ1-5): EAGVAQSPRYKIIEKRQSVAFWCNPISGHATLYWYQQILGQGPKLLIQFQNNGVVDDSQLPKDRFSAERLKGVDSTLKIQPAKLEDSAVYLCASSLESNQPQHFGDGTRLSIL.

In its sample, this clonotype ranks as medium-sized. V is TRBV15 and J is TRBJ1-2; possible D gene TRBD1, 6 bases. The germline V gene has CDR1 LNHNV and CDR2 YYDKDF (reference sequence). The ends were cut back, 9 bases at V and 3 bases at J, with 20 bases in the middle. The CDR3 spans 15 residues. The CDR3 DNA follows: TGTGCCACTAGTCCGGAGGGGGGATCGTACTATGGCTACACCTTC. This encodes CATSPEGGSYYGYTF.

This clonotype was recorded many times. This chain joins TRBV5-6 and TRBJ1-4, with D hard to call. CDR3 size: 15 residues. Germline CDR1 reads SGHDT; CDR2 reads YYEEEE. Trimming stripped 1 base from V and 0 bases from J, with 7 bases between. In nucleotides, the CDR3 is TGTGCCAGCAGCTTGAGTTATACAACTAATGAAAAACTGTTTTTT. Translation gives CASSLSYTTNEKLFF.

This sequence joins TRBV5-1 and TRBJ1-1; 8 bases match TRBD1. The CDR3 spans 15 residues. Germline CDR1 SGHRS, CDR2 YFSETQ. The ends lost 4 bases at V and 6 bases at J; junction bases unmatched: 11. The CDR3 nucleotides are TGCGCCAGCAGCGTGCAGGGGGCCGAAACCCCTGAAGCTTTCTTT. It is translated as CASSVQGAETPEAFF.

This clonotype was recorded at least ten times. This sequence joins TRBV18 and TRBJ1-1; D might be TRBD1 (5 bases). Germline V gene lookup returns CDR1 KGHSH and CDR2 LQKENI. V lost 2 bases, J lost 11 bases, and 15 bases lay in between. The CDR3 loop spans 13 amino acids. CDR3 sequence reads: CASSPTGVDRAFF. CDR3 nucleotide sequence: TGTGCCAGCTCACCAACGGGGGTCGATCGGGCTTTCTTT.

By share of the sample, this clonotype is medium-sized. The chain recombines TRBV12-3 or TRBV12-4 with TRBJ1-3; no definite D call. The V end lost 6 bases, the J end lost 0 bases, and 18 bases lay between the germline ends. This CDR3 region has 17 residues. The CDR3 reads CASSWASQLLSGNTIYF. The CDR3, as DNA: TGTGCCAGCAGCTGGGCCTCCCAGCTACTCTCTGGAAACACCATATATTTT.

The chain carries TRBV6-2 or TRBV6-3 and TRBJ2-7; no firm D call. V lost 0 bases, J lost 1 base, and 4 bases lay in between. Germline CDR1 reads MNHEY; CDR2 reads SVGEGT. The CDR3 extends over 13 amino acids. The CDR3 reads CASSYSGSYEQYF. The CDR3 DNA sequence: TGTGCCAGCAGTTACTCGGGGTCCTACGAGCAGTACTTC.

By sample share, this clonotype is medium-sized (0.01 to 0.1%). This chain joins TRBV18 and TRBJ2-3, with 12 bases that match TRBD1. The CDR3 is made up of 16 amino acids. The trim removed 6 bases at V and 3 bases at J, leaving 7 bases unmatched. Germline V gives CDR1 KGHSH, CDR2 LQKENI. The CDR3 protein is CASSPGQGAGTDTQYF. In nucleotides, the CDR3 is TGTGCCAGCTCGCCGGGACAGGGGGCTGGTACAGATACGCAGTATTTT.

There are a few counts of this clonotype. The V and J genes are TRBV6-1 and TRBJ2-5, with D possibly being TRBD2 (5 bases). CDR1 and CDR2 from the germline V gene are MNHNS and SASEGT. This CDR3 is 13 amino acids long. Trimming shortened V by 5 bases and J by 0 bases, and 7 bases separated the two germline ends. CDR3 coding DNA: TGTGCCAGCAGTTGGGAGCACCAAGAGACCCAGTACTTC. It is translated as CASSWEHQETQYF.

This clonotype was counted at least ten times. V gene TRBV6-1 combines with J gene TRBJ2-1; a possible D gene is TRBD1 (6 bases). The CDR3 is made up of 13 amino acids. CDR1 is MNHNS and CDR2 is SASEGT in the germline V gene. V gave up 3 bases and J gave up 4 bases, with 7 bases separating them. Here the CDR3 DNA reads TGTGCCAGCAGTGAGACAGGTTACAATGAGCAGTTCTTC. Its translation: CASSETGYNEQFF.

This clonotype is medium-sized (0.01 to 0.1%) in the sample. The V call is TRBV30, the J call TRBJ1-4; 8 positions match TRBD1. The CDR3 has 12 amino acids. Per germline, CDR1 GTSNPN and CDR2 SVGIG (reference sequence). J gave up 8 bases and V 3 bases, and 2 bases lay outside the gene matches. This CDR3 reads CAWSRTGEKLFF. The CDR3 nucleotides are TGTGCCTGGAGCCGGACAGGGGAAAAACTGTTTTTT.

The chain uses TRBV7-9 and TRBJ1-2, with D maybe TRBD1 (5 bases). Trimming cost V 3 bases and J 5 bases, with 13 bases left between them. The CDR3 loop spans 14 amino acids. Germline values: CDR1 SEHNR, CDR2 FQNEAQ (reference sequence). The CDR3: CASSFRGAPYGYTF. The CDR3 region has the DNA TGTGCCAGCAGCTTTCGAGGGGCTCCTTATGGCTACACCTTC.

This clonotype occurred a few times. CDR3 sequence (DNA): TGTGCCAGCCTCATAGGTGGGCACAACTCTGGAAACACCATATATTTT. It codes for CASLIGGHNSGNTIYF. This chain joins TRBV28 and TRBJ1-3; D gene ambiguous. The germline V and J ends were trimmed by 8 bases and 0 bases, with 17 bases remaining between them. CDR3 length equals 16 residues. CDR1 is MDHEN and CDR2 is SYDVKM in the germline V gene.